These 24 T cell receptor beta chains were all obtained from the same sample, sequenced in a study of long-term antiretroviral therapy in people with HIV. immunoSEQ v3.0 was run at survey level. Profiling relied on immunoSEQ multiplex PCR, and the TCRdb table lists in-frame clones only, not all of them. The repertoire includes several thousand clones, 65% to 80% of them detected once, and around a quarter sits in the top ten. The sample was unsorted PBMCs, taken 1.1 years after starting antiretroviral therapy. These TCRs come from a man aged 40-49 years with HIV.

The chain uses TRBV30 and TRBJ2-7, with 7 nucleotides matching TRBD1. Trimming at V came to 5 bases and at J to 2 bases, leaving 3 bases not matched to a gene. CDR1 and CDR2 (germline): GTSNPN, SVGIG (reference sequence). The CDR3 has 12 amino acids. Here the CDR3 DNA reads TGTGCCTGGGGGGACAGTACCTACGAGCAGTACTTC. It specifies CAWGDSTYEQYF.

The chain uses TRBV4-2 and TRBJ2-2; D is perhaps TRBD1 (6 bases). Trimming took off 1 base at V and 2 bases at J, with 11 bases between the two ends. The germline gives CDR1 LGHNA, CDR2 YNFKEQ. The CDR3 extends over 16 amino acids. The CDR3, as DNA: TGTGCCAGCAGCCAAGGGGCAGGGGCTAACACCGGGGAGCTGTTTTTT. This gives the protein CASSQGAGANTGELFF.

The chain employs TRBV4-1 and TRBJ1-1; D is unresolved. This CDR3 contains 16 residues. The germline V gene encodes CDR1 MGHRA and CDR2 YSYEKL. V lost 0 bases and J 1 base, leaving 12 bases between the germline ends. The CDR3 loop is CASSQDPQAGNTEAFF. The DNA for the CDR3 is TGCGCCAGCAGCCAAGATCCCCAAGCAGGGAACACTGAAGCTTTCTTT.

The chain employs TRBV27 and TRBJ2-7, with 14 nucleotides matching TRBD2. V was clipped by 6 bases and J by 5 bases; unmatched bases: 6. This CDR3 contains 15 residues. From germline, CDR1 is MNHEY and CDR2 SMNVEV (reference sequence). The CDR3 DNA reads TGTGCCAGCAGCCTAGGGGGACTAGCGGGGGACGAGCAGTACTTC. It specifies CASSLGGLAGDEQYF.

CDR3: CASETGANSYEQYF. The CDR3 nucleotides are TGTGCCAGCGAGACAGGGGCCAACTCCTACGAGCAGTACTTC. V usage is TRBV2 and J usage is TRBJ2-7, with 8 bases fitting TRBD1. The V and J ends lost 8 bases and 0 bases, in that order; junction bases with no gene match: 6. This CDR3 spans 14 amino acids. Germline CDR1 SNHLY, CDR2 FYNNEI.

The chain links TRBV5-4 to TRBJ2-1; TRBD2 matches 12 bases. Trimming removed 4 bases from V and 8 bases from J; junction bases left unmatched: 10. CDR3 size: 16 residues. The germline CDR1 and CDR2 sequences are SGHNT and YYREEE (reference sequence). CDR3 nucleotides: TGTGCCAGCAGCCAGAGACTAGCGGGGGCGAGGGATGAGCAGTTCTTC. Protein: CASSQRLAGARDEQFF.

The chain recombines TRBV5-1 with TRBJ1-1, with unresolved D. The CDR3 covers 15 residues. The V end lost 0 bases, the J end lost 5 bases, and 14 bases lay between the germline ends. The V gene's germline CDR1 is SGHRS and CDR2 YFSETQ. DNA of the CDR3: TGCGCCAGCAGCTTGGGGGCCGGGGTTGGGACTGAAGCTTTCTTT. This sequence encodes CASSLGAGVGTEAFF.

V is TRBV30 and J is TRBJ1-1, with a tentative D call TRBD1 (6 bases). The V gene's germline CDR1 is GTSNPN and CDR2 SVGIG (reference sequence). Trimming removed 4 bases from V and 4 bases from J, with 10 bases in between. This CDR3 has 12 amino acids. CDR3 sequence reads: CAWTGGPTEAFF. As DNA, the CDR3 is TGTGCCTGGACGGGGGGGCCCACTGAAGCTTTCTTT.

This chain links TRBV27 with TRBJ2-3, with unresolved D. Per the germline V gene, CDR1 is MNHEY and CDR2 is SMNVEV (reference sequence). CDR3 size: 16 residues. V shed 2 bases and J shed 1 base, with 13 bases lying between them. The CDR3 loop is CASSLSWAGGTDTQYF. The CDR3, as DNA: TGTGCCAGCAGTTTAAGCTGGGCAGGCGGCACAGATACGCAGTATTTT.

This clone was seen a single time. The rearrangement uses TRBV11-3 and TRBJ1-1; D remains ambiguous. The CDR3 runs 11 residues. With 4 bases removed from V and 5 bases from J, the gap between germline ends came to 5 bases. The germline CDR1 and CDR2 sequences are SGHNT and YENEEA. CDR3 sequence: CASSSKTEAFF. The CDR3 DNA reads as TGTGCCAGCAGCTCGAAGACTGAAGCTTTCTTT. The whole variable domain, remainder taken from reference TRBV11-3 and TRBJ1-1, is EAGVVQSPRYKIIEKKQPVAFWCNPISGHNTLYWYLQNLGQGPELLIRYENEEAVDDSQLPKDRFSAERLKGVDSTLKIQPAELGDSAVYLCASSSKTEAFFGQGTRLTVV.

The chain has TRBV19 and TRBJ2-1; 12 bases are a match to TRBD2. J lost 7 bases, V lost 7 bases, and 8 bases had no gene match. This CDR3 is 15 amino acids long. Germline values: CDR1 LNHDA, CDR2 SQIVND (reference sequence). The CDR3 nucleotides read TGTGCCAGTACCCCGACTAGCGGGGGAATAAATGAGCAGTTCTTC. This codes for CASTPTSGGINEQFF.

The rearrangement links TRBV7-9 to TRBJ1-1, with D tentatively TRBD1 (5 bases). Germline V gene sequence: CDR1 SEHNR, CDR2 FQNEAQ (reference sequence). V dropped 1 base and J dropped 7 bases, with 7 bases sitting between them. This CDR3 comprises 12 residues. The CDR3 protein is CASSLGGIEAFF. CDR3 nucleotide sequence: TGTGCCAGCAGCTTAGGGGGGATTGAAGCTTTCTTT.

The gene calls are TRBV19 and TRBJ2-1; 10 nucleotides line up with TRBD1. From germline, CDR1 is LNHDA and CDR2 SQIVND (reference sequence). The V gene end was trimmed by 3 bases and the J gene end by 6 bases; junction bases not matched to a gene: 5. CDR3 length: 15 amino acids. This CDR3 is CASSIGTGAPNEQFF. In DNA, the CDR3 is TGTGCCAGTAGTATCGGGACAGGGGCGCCCAATGAGCAGTTCTTC.

The chain recombines TRBV10-2 with TRBJ1-2; weak D call: TRBD1 (5 bases). The length of the CDR3 is 13 residues. Germline values: CDR1 WSHSY, CDR2 SAAADI. Trimming removed 3 bases from V and 6 bases from J, with 11 bases in between. CDR3 DNA sequence: TGCGCCAGCAGTGAAACAGGATCAGATGGCTACACCTTC. Its protein product is CASSETGSDGYTF.

The rearrangement joins TRBV6-5 to TRBJ1-1; 9 nucleotides line up with TRBD1. V dropped 4 bases and J dropped 2; count of bases not matched to a gene: 8. This CDR3 has 16 residues. CDR1 and CDR2 from the germline V gene are MNHEY and SVGAGI. This CDR3 is CASSFSPTGGNTEAFF. The CDR3 DNA reads TGTGCCAGCAGTTTCTCCCCGACAGGGGGTAACACTGAAGCTTTCTTT.

The J gene is TRBJ2-3, the V gene TRBV27; weak D call: TRBD1 (6 bases). Trimming left V 7 bases short and J 2 bases short, with 10 bases between. The germline gives CDR1 MNHEY, CDR2 SMNVEV (reference sequence). The CDR3 totals 13 residues. The CDR3 spells CASTGQLTDTQYF. The DNA for the CDR3 is TGTGCCAGCACAGGACAGCTCACAGATACGCAGTATTTT.

This clone was counted only a few times. The chain joins TRBV9 to TRBJ2-4; TRBD2 matches 7 bases. Germline assignment: CDR1 SGDLS and CDR2 YYNGEE. The ends lost 0 bases at V and 10 bases at J; junction bases unmatched: 4. The CDR3 extends over 13 amino acids. CDR3 region: CASSVEWEGIQYF. The CDR3 region has the DNA TGTGCCAGCAGCGTAGAGTGGGAGGGAATTCAGTACTTC.

The genes are TRBV6-1 and TRBJ2-7, with a weak D call TRBD1 (7 bases). Trimming removed 0 bases at V and 4 bases at J, with 13 bases between. In germline, CDR1 is MNHNS, CDR2 SASEGT. The CDR3 totals 15 residues. The CDR3 region is CASSEALQGRYEQYF. As DNA, the CDR3 is TGTGCCAGCAGTGAAGCGCTACAGGGGAGGTACGAGCAGTACTTC.

The chain combines TRBV5-1 with TRBJ2-7; the match to TRBD1 covers 11 bases. This CDR3 comprises 15 residues. J lost 5 bases, V lost 5 bases, and 9 bases had no gene match. Looked up from germline, CDR1 is SGHRS and CDR2 is YFSETQ. For the CDR3, the DNA is TGCGCCAGCAGGACGAGCGGACAGGGGGCTGACGAGCAGTACTTC. Translation gives CASRTSGQGADEQYF. Drawing the rest from reference TRBV5-1 and TRBJ2-7, the complete variable domain is KAGVTQTPRYLIKTRGQQVTLSCSPISGHRSVSWYQQTPGQGLQFLFEYFSETQRNKGNFPGRFSGRQFSNSRSEMNVSTLELGDSALYLCASRTSGQGADEQYFGPGTRLTVT.

This clone was observed once. The CDR3 nucleotides read TGTGCCAGCTCCGGGACAGGGAGCGAGCAGTACTTC. Protein sequence: CASSGTGSEQYF. The V call is TRBV6-1, the J call TRBJ2-7; 9 bases match TRBD1. Germline values: CDR1 MNHNS, CDR2 SASEGT. Losses at the gene ends were 8 bases for V and 6 bases for J; bases not matched to a gene: 5. The CDR3 has 12 amino acids.

The J gene is TRBJ2-1, the V gene TRBV15; D is possibly TRBD2 (6 bases). In germline, CDR1 is LNHNV, CDR2 YYDKDF (reference sequence). The CDR3 contains 14 residues. V gave up 5 bases and J gave up 7 bases, with 15 bases separating them. The CDR3 sequence: CATSPGGVRNEQFF. The CDR3 DNA reads as TGTGCCACCAGCCCCGGAGGGGTGAGGAATGAGCAGTTCTTC.

The rearrangement links TRBV27 to TRBJ2-3, with a possible D match to TRBD2 (5 bases). The germline V gene encodes CDR1 MNHEY and CDR2 SMNVEV (reference sequence). This CDR3 region has 15 residues. The ends were cut back, 7 bases at V and 2 bases at J, with 16 bases in the middle. CDR3 nucleotide sequence: TGTGCCAGCACTTTCGGGATTTCAAACACAGATACGCAGTATTTT. It yields the protein CASTFGISNTDTQYF.

The gene calls are TRBV27 and TRBJ2-7; D gene unclear. V lost 6 bases, J lost 0 bases, and 12 bases lay in between. From germline, CDR1 is MNHEY and CDR2 SMNVEV (reference sequence). The CDR3 length is 14 residues. CDR3: CASSLVLSSYEQYF. The CDR3 DNA reads as TGTGCCAGCAGCCTGGTCCTGAGCTCCTACGAGCAGTACTTC.

V and J are TRBV11-1 and TRBJ2-3; D gene ambiguous. Between the trimmed V and J ends, which lost 3 bases and 6 bases, there was a span of 7 bases. This CDR3 comprises 12 residues. CDR1 is SGHAT and CDR2 is FQDESV in the germline V gene (reference sequence). CDR3 nucleotide sequence: TGTGCCAGCAGCTTTCACGCGGATACGCAGTATTTT. As protein: CASSFHADTQYF.